These 18 T cell receptor beta chains were sequenced from one sample in a study of T cell clonality in common variable immunodeficiency. The table came from immunoSEQ multiplex PCR; TCRdb's copy has only in-frame clones and leaves some out. The sample shows about 28,000 clones, none of them appearing just once. Sequencing was carried out using peripheral blood mononuclear cells. These receptors originate from a person aged 18-70 years in good health.

On this clone itself: The read stops 3 residues short of the end of the CDR3; the missing end is completed from the germline J gene. The chain is built from TRBV18 and TRBJ2-5; TRBD2 aligns across 7 bases. Germline V gives CDR1 KGHSH, CDR2 LQKENI. The CDR3 length is 16 residues. The ends lost 3 bases at V and 3 bases at J; junction bases unmatched: 10. CDR3 DNA (partial): TGTGCCAGCTCACCCCTAGGGCTAGCGGTGGAAGAGACC. It encodes CASSPLGLAVEET. The whole CDR3 sequence reads CASSPLGLAVEETQYF. The whole variable domain, filled in from reference TRBV18 and TRBJ2-5, reads NAGVMQNPRHLVRRRGQEARLRCSPMKGHSHVYWYRQLPEEGLKFMVYLQKENIIDESGMPKERFSAEFPKEGPSILRIQQVVRGDSAAYFCASSPLGLAVEETQYFGPGTRLLVL.

The table lists this clone with many counts. The read halts 3 residues ahead of the CDR3 end, with the missing end drawn from the germline J gene. The J gene is TRBJ2-2, the V gene TRBV19; 8 bases fit TRBD1. This CDR3 has 12 amino acids. The ends lost 8 bases at V and 7 bases at J; junction bases unmatched: 3. Germline assignment: CDR1 LNHDA and CDR2 SQIVND (reference sequence). CDR3 sequence reads: CASGQGRGELFF. The sequenced part of the CDR3 DNA is TGTGCCAGTGGACAGGGTCGCGGGGAG.

In this sample, this clone turned up many times. Read coverage stops 3 residues before the CDR3 terminus; the germline J gene supplies the remainder. The chain recombines TRBV20-1 with TRBJ2-3; possible D gene TRBD1, 5 bases. This CDR3 contains 13 residues. Trimming removed 6 bases from V and 2 bases from J, with 12 bases in between. Germline lookup yields CDR1 DFQATT and CDR2 SNEGSKA (reference sequence). The CDR3 loop reads CSAPKGSTDTQYF. The part of the CDR3 DNA that was read is TGCAGTGCCCCTAAGGGGTCCACAGATACG.

The CDR3 sequence is CASSSRGDYEQYF. The CDR3 DNA, read in part, is TGTGCCAGCAGCTCCCGCGGAGACTACGAG. The chain uses TRBV11-3 and TRBJ2-7; D gene unclear. Coverage ceases 3 residues before the CDR3 finishes, and the germline J gene fills in the end. This CDR3 has 13 amino acids. Trimming removed 4 bases at V and 3 bases at J, with 10 bases between. CDR1 is SGHNT and CDR2 is YENEEA in the germline V gene.

This clone was counted only a few times. The DNA ends 3 residues before the CDR3 does, and the rest of the CDR3 is filled in from the germline J gene. This chain links TRBV7-9 with TRBJ2-4; maybe TRBD1 (6 bases). Germline CDR1 reads SEHNR; CDR2 reads FQNEAQ (reference sequence). CDR3 length: 15 residues. The sequenced CDR3 bases are TGTGCCAGCAGCTTAGTTGCAGGGGCCGACTATGGT. This encodes CASSLVAGADYG. The full CDR3 reads CASSLVAGADYGQYF.

This clone was detected many times. The read terminates 3 residues ahead of where the CDR3 ends, so the germline J gene completes it. The chain recombines TRBV30 with TRBJ2-3; TRBD2 matches 9 bases. The CDR3 length is 18 residues. With V trimmed by 0 bases and J by 0 bases, 10 bases remained unmatched. The germline V gene has CDR1 GTSNPN and CDR2 SVGIG (reference sequence). CDR3 DNA (partial): TGTGCCTGGAGTGTATTGTCTAGCGGGGCGTATAGCACAGATACG. Residues: CAWSVLSSGAYSTDT. The complete CDR3 sequence is CAWSVLSSGAYSTDTQYF.

In its sample, this clone was seen many times. The read is 3 residues too short to cover the CDR3 end, so that end is filled in from the germline J gene. The chain combines TRBV6-1 with TRBJ1-5; the match to TRBD1 covers 7 bases. CDR3 length: 15 residues. V lost 4 bases and J lost 3; bases outside the gene matches: 6. Germline V lookup: CDR1 MNHNS, CDR2 SASEGT. Incomplete CDR3 DNA: TGTGCCAGCAGTGCCTCGGGACAGAACAATCAGCCC. It yields the protein CASSASGQNNQP. The complete CDR3 reads CASSASGQNNQPQHF.

Turning to this clone: The read terminates 3 residues ahead of where the CDR3 ends, so the germline J gene completes it. V is TRBV5-5 and J is TRBJ2-1; D remains unclear. V lost 4 bases to trimming and J lost 0 bases, with 11 bases between them. Germline V gives CDR1 SGHKS, CDR2 YYEKEE (reference sequence). The CDR3 runs 15 residues. CDR3 protein: CASSAEASSYNEQFF. CDR3 DNA (partial): TGTGCCAGCAGCGCAGAGGCTAGCTCCTACAATGAG.

The sample holds many counts of this clone. The read finishes 3 residues shy of the CDR3 end, and the germline J gene is used to complete it. J is TRBJ2-2 and V is TRBV6-4; D is uncertain. Germline values: CDR1 MRHNA, CDR2 SNTAGT. The CDR3 spans 17 residues. The V and J ends lost 0 bases and 0 bases respectively, with 11 bases between them. The CDR3 protein is CASSDSIQHANTGELFF. The sequenced part of the CDR3 DNA is TGTGCCAGCAGTGACTCGATACAACACGCGAACACCGGGGAG.

This clone was picked up many times. The CDR3 end falls 3 residues outside the read, so it is completed with the germline J gene. This rearrangement joins TRBV2 to TRBJ2-2, with D maybe TRBD2 (7 bases). V gave up 4 bases and J gave up 1 base, with 13 bases separating them. Looked up from germline, CDR1 is SNHLY and CDR2 is FYNNEI. The CDR3 has 16 residues. The CDR3 DNA, read in part, is TGTGCCAGCAGTGTTTTAGGGGGGGGGAACACCGGGGAG. Translating gives CASSVLGGGNTGE. The whole CDR3 reads CASSVLGGGNTGELFF.

In its sample, this clone was seen many times. The read halts 3 residues ahead of the CDR3 end, with the missing end drawn from the germline J gene. This chain joins TRBV10-3 and TRBJ2-1; the match to TRBD1 covers 9 bases. Germline values: CDR1 ENHRY, CDR2 SYGVKD. J gave up 5 bases and V 6 bases, and 8 bases lay outside the gene matches. CDR3 length: 15 amino acids. The CDR3 loop reads CAIRPRDRADNEQFF. The part of the CDR3 DNA that was read is TGTGCCATCAGGCCACGGGACAGGGCCGACAATGAG.

This clone was seen repeatedly, ten times or more. The read stops 3 residues short of the end of the CDR3; the missing end is completed from the germline J gene. This rearrangement joins TRBV2 to TRBJ1-6; 7 bases map to TRBD1. V was clipped by 6 bases and J by 0 bases; unmatched bases: 2. The CDR3 length is 15 residues. Per germline, CDR1 SNHLY and CDR2 FYNNEI. The CDR3 sequence: CASRGTASYNSPLHF. Partial CDR3 DNA: TGTGCCAGCAGGGGGACAGCCTCCTATAATTCACCC.

This clone was detected many times. The DNA ends 3 residues before the CDR3 does, and the rest of the CDR3 is filled in from the germline J gene. The V call is TRBV13, the J call TRBJ2-3, with 15 nucleotides matching TRBD2. The CDR3 is 16 residues long. CDR1 and CDR2 (germline): PRHDT, FYEKMQ (reference sequence). V lost 5 bases, J lost 7 bases, and 7 bases stayed unmatched. CDR3 DNA (partial): TGTGCCAGCAGCACTCGGACTAGCGGGGGGGTAAATACG. As protein: CASSTRTSGGVNT. The full CDR3 is CASSTRTSGGVNTQYF.

This clone was counted a few times. The CDR3 end lies 3 residues beyond the end of the read and is filled in from the germline J gene. This chain connects TRBV19 to TRBJ1-2, with 8 bases identical to TRBD1. Germline V CDR1 and CDR2: LNHDA, SQIVND (reference sequence). The CDR3 has 15 amino acids. CDR3 DNA (partial): TGTGCCAGTATGCGCGGGACAGGTGAGACCTACGAC. Residues: CASMRGTGETYD. The complete CDR3 reads CASMRGTGETYDYTF.

This clone was counted many times. Partial CDR3 DNA: TGTGCCAGCACCCAGACAGGGCGGAATTCACCC. As protein: CASTQTGRNSP. The full-length CDR3 reads as CASTQTGRNSPLHF. This chain uses TRBV6-2 or TRBV6-3 with TRBJ1-6; 7 bases map to TRBD1. The sequenced fragment ends 3 residues before the CDR3 boundary, so the rest is inferred from the germline J gene. The CDR3 length is 14 residues. Germline lookup yields CDR1 MNHEY and CDR2 SVGEGT. Unmatched junction bases numbered 7, after V lost 7 bases and J lost 7 bases.

There are many counts of this clone. The DNA ends 3 residues before the CDR3 does, and the rest of the CDR3 is filled in from the germline J gene. V usage is TRBV4-1 and J usage is TRBJ2-7, with D possibly matching TRBD1 (5 bases). This CDR3 has 13 amino acids. The ends were cut back, 2 bases at V and 1 base at J, with 6 bases in the middle. From germline, CDR1 is MGHRA and CDR2 YSYEKL. CDR3: CASSQRGSYEQYF. CDR3 DNA (partial): TGCGCCAGCAGCCAAAGGGGTTCCTACGAG.

Ten or more counts support this clone. The read terminates 3 residues before the CDR3 end, so the remaining end is supplied by the germline J gene. The rearrangement joins TRBV6-2 or TRBV6-3 to TRBJ2-1; tentatively, D is TRBD1 (6 bases). The CDR3 extends over 13 amino acids. V gave up 5 bases and J gave up 4 bases, with 9 bases separating them. Germline loops: CDR1 MNHEY, CDR2 SVGEGT. CDR3 amino acids: CASSRQDYNEQFF. CDR3 bases read: TGTGCCAGCAGTCGACAGGATTACAATGAG.

This clone was seen many times. The read comes to an end 3 residues before the CDR3 does, leaving the germline J gene to fill in the end. The chain combines TRBV13 with TRBJ2-1; 8 nucleotides match TRBD2. The CDR3 has 16 amino acids. Germline V gives CDR1 PRHDT, CDR2 FYEKMQ (reference sequence). V shed 3 bases and J 2 bases; nucleotides not matched to a gene: 6. The CDR3 loop is CASSFMAGGPYNEQFF. CDR3 DNA (partial): TGTGCCAGCAGCTTTATGGCGGGGGGTCCCTACAATGAG. Complete variable domain (other parts from reference TRBV13 and TRBJ2-1): AAGVIQSPRHLIKEKRETATLKCYPIPRHDTVYWYQQGPGQDPQFLISFYEKMQSDKGSIPDRFSAQQFSDYHSELNMSSLELGDSALYFCASSFMAGGPYNEQFFGPGTRLTVL.